The 13 T cell receptor beta chains below all came from one sample that was sequenced in a study of shared clonotypes between healthy human individuals. Profiling relied on immunoSEQ multiplex PCR, and the TCRdb table lists in-frame clones only, not all of them. The data hold roughly 640,000 clones, with around 72% observed a single time. Sequencing input: memory CD4+ T cells sorted from blood. As for subset: CD45RA-negative fraction. Source of these receptors: a woman younger than 45 in good health.

Regarding this clone: This could be a read error, since a much larger clone is one nucleotide away. Within the sample, other DNA sequences also encode this same CDR3. The V gene is TRBV2, the J gene TRBJ2-4; TRBD2 agrees at 13 bases. The germline gives CDR1 SNHLY, CDR2 FYNNEI. The CDR3 contains 16 residues. Trimming removed 6 bases from V and 4 bases from J; junction bases left unmatched: 6. The DNA for the CDR3 is TGTGCCAGCAGAAAGTTACTAGCGGGAGGGAAAAACATTCAGTACTTC. Translation gives CASRKLLAGGKNIQYF.

The rearrangement links TRBV6-1 to TRBJ1-4; no reliable D call. Trimming removed 4 bases at V and 8 bases at J, with 14 bases between. The CDR3 is 14 residues long. The germline CDR1 and CDR2 sequences are MNHNS and SASEGT. The CDR3 is CASSGEAMGEKLFF. The DNA for the CDR3 is TGTGCCAGCAGTGGGGAGGCTATGGGGGAAAAACTGTTTTTT.

J is TRBJ1-5 and V is TRBV19, with 7 positions matching TRBD1. The CDR3 is 15 residues long. V lost 8 bases to trimming and J lost 1 base; unmatched junction nucleotides: 8. Germline V gene data show CDR1 as LNHDA and CDR2 as SQIVND (reference sequence). The CDR3 loop reads CASRTGALSNQPQHF. CDR3 in DNA: TGTGCCAGTCGCACAGGGGCGCTAAGCAATCAGCCCCAGCATTTT.

About this clone itself: The same CDR3 also results from other DNA sequences found in this sample. This chain links TRBV27 with TRBJ2-1; possibly TRBD2 for D (5 bases). The V gene's germline CDR1 is MNHEY and CDR2 SMNVEV (reference sequence). The CDR3 spans 17 residues. V lost 0 bases, J lost 0 bases, and 12 bases lay in between. CDR3 region: CASSLSPGKSSYNEQFF. DNA for the CDR3: TGTGCCAGCAGTTTATCTCCCGGGAAGAGCTCCTACAATGAGCAGTTCTTC.

The chain carries TRBV7-9 and TRBJ2-5; possibly TRBD2 for D (5 bases). In germline, CDR1 is SEHNR, CDR2 FQNEAQ (reference sequence). The CDR3 runs to 15 residues. Trimming took off 1 base at V and 5 bases at J, with 14 bases between the two ends. Here the CDR3 DNA reads TGTGCCAGCAGCTTAGGAGGGTCCCTCGGGGAGACCCAGTACTTC. As protein: CASSLGGSLGETQYF.

This chain uses TRBV9 with TRBJ1-3, with D possibly TRBD1 on 5 matching bases. Germline-derived CDR1 and CDR2 are SGDLS and YYNGEE. The CDR3 loop spans 15 amino acids. With 7 bases removed from V and 0 bases from J, the gap between germline ends came to 14 bases. The CDR3 nucleotides are TGTGCCAGCTCGCAGTCGGGGGACTCTGGAAACACCATATATTTT. The encoded protein is CASSQSGDSGNTIYF.

The chain carries TRBV28 and TRBJ1-2, with D possibly being TRBD1 (5 bases). Looked up from germline, CDR1 is MDHEN and CDR2 is SYDVKM. Trimming shortened V by 5 bases and J by 7 bases, and 20 bases separated the two germline ends. The CDR3 length is 15 residues. As DNA, the CDR3 is TGTGCCAGCAGTAGCACAGGTTTACCCTCCAGTGGCTACACCTTC. Protein: CASSSTGLPSSGYTF.

The V and J genes are TRBV5-1 and TRBJ2-1; 7 nucleotides agree with TRBD2. The CDR3 contains 13 residues. Germline-derived CDR1 and CDR2 are SGHRS and YFSETQ. Losses at the gene ends were 0 bases for V and 9 bases for J; bases not matched to a gene: 3. This CDR3 is CASSLEASGEQFF. DNA of the CDR3: TGCGCCAGCAGCTTGGAGGCTAGCGGTGAGCAGTTCTTC.

In regard to this clone: Sequence at one end of the junction differs from germline and may be a read error. Other DNA sequences in the sample encode the same CDR3. The chain uses TRBV18 and TRBJ1-5; D is undetermined. Germline V CDR1 and CDR2: KGHSH, LQKENI. CDR3 length: 13 amino acids. The chain's CDR3 is CASSPEGNQPQHF. The CDR3 DNA sequence: TGTGCCAGCTCACCGGAGGGCAATCAGCCTCAGCATTTT.

The chain uses TRBV11-2 and TRBJ2-5, with 9 bases fitting TRBD2. This CDR3 region has 14 residues. Looked up from germline, CDR1 is SGHAT and CDR2 is FQNNGV. J gave up 2 bases and V 3 bases, and 1 base lay outside the gene matches. CDR3 nucleotide sequence: TGTGCCAGCAGCTTGACTAGCGGACAAGAGACCCAGTACTTC. Translation: CASSLTSGQETQYF.

This clone came up a few times. The gene calls are TRBV7-9 and TRBJ2-7; possibly TRBD1 or TRBD2 for D (7 bases each). The germline V gene has CDR1 SEHNR and CDR2 FQNEAQ (reference sequence). The CDR3 totals 12 residues. Trimming shortened V by 5 bases and J by 5 bases, and 10 bases separated the two germline ends. The CDR3 bases are TGTGCCAGCAGCCAGGGGGGGCACGAGCAGTACTTC. It yields the protein CASSQGGHEQYF.

The rearrangement joins TRBV7-8 to TRBJ1-5; D is possibly TRBD1 (5 bases). V lost 4 bases and J 7 bases, leaving 14 bases between the germline ends. CDR1 is SGHVS and CDR2 is FQNEAQ in the germline V gene. This CDR3 is built from 14 residues. CDR3: CASSSQGVQQPQHF. The CDR3 DNA sequence: TGTGCCAGCAGCTCCCAAGGGGTTCAGCAGCCCCAGCATTTT.

This sequence joins TRBV4-1 and TRBJ2-1, with 8 bases fitting TRBD2. CDR1 and CDR2 from the germline V gene are MGHRA and YSYEKL. With V trimmed by 1 base and J by 9 bases, 5 bases remained unmatched. The CDR3 is 14 amino acids. CDR3 amino acids: CASSQVGRAGEQFF. The CDR3 nucleotides are TGCGCCAGCAGCCAAGTCGGGAGGGCCGGTGAGCAGTTCTTC.